This is a list of T cell receptor beta chains from one sample in a study of T cells in Graves' hyperthyroidism and ophthalmopathy. TCRdb independently ran MiXCR on the multiplex PCR reads; one entry per CDR3 protein. In the table there are some 550,000 distinct CDR3 sequences, less than 25% of which are singletons. Sequenced material: blood. Receptors originate from a man aged 18-30 years with Graves' hyperthyroidism. Both conserved end residues are part of each CDR3. The D gene is left open where the match is weak. Where a row states a size, it is once, few, many or the class of an expanded clone; other rows omit it.

j_gene | len | abundance | v_gene | d_gene | CDR3aa | CDR3nt
TRBJ1-5 | 13 | many | TRBV9 | - | CASSVHANQPQHF | TGTGCCAGCAGCGTCCATGCGAATCAGCCCCAGCATTTT
TRBJ2-7 | 13 | many | TRBV12-3/TRBV12-4 | TRBD1 | CASRRQGASEQYF | TGTGCCAGCAGACGCCAGGGGGCCTCCGAGCAGTACTTC
TRBJ2-7 | 13 | many | TRBV27 | TRBD2 | CASKSGGAYEQYF | TGTGCCAGCAAGAGCGGGGGGGCCTACGAGCAGTACTTC
TRBJ2-7 | 17 | many | TRBV6-1 | - | CASSALSGLLFRYEQYF | TGTGCCAGCAGTGCCCTGAGTGGGCTCCTTTTTCGGTACGAGCAGTACTTC
TRBJ2-2 | 13 | many | TRBV2 | - | CASSLINTGELFF | TGTGCCAGCAGTCTTATTAACACCGGGGAGCTGTTTTTT
TRBJ2-7 | 11 | many | TRBV30 | - | CAWEAPNEQYF | TGTGCCTGGGAAGCCCCTAACGAGCAGTACTTC
TRBJ1-2 | 16 | many | TRBV11-2 | TRBD1 | CASSLYRGNGFFNTTF | TGTGCCAGCAGCCTTTACAGGGGAAACGGCTTTTTTAATACGACCTTC
TRBJ1-3 | 14 | - | TRBV12-3/TRBV12-4 | - | CASPAGSSGNTIYF | TGTGCCAGCCCAGCAGGAAGCTCTGGAAACACCATATATTTT
TRBJ2-2 | 13 | many | TRBV6-2/TRBV6-3 | - | CASTLPRTGELFF | TGTGCCAGCACCCTACCGAGGACCGGGGAGCTGTTTTTT
TRBJ1-1 | 15 | - | TRBV28 | - | CASRGPRGMNTEAFF | TGTGCCAGCAGGGGGCCGCGGGGCATGAACACTGAAGCTTTCTTT
TRBJ1-1 | 14 | - | TRBV27 | TRBD1 | CASSFLDRAWEAFF | TGTGCCAGCAGTTTCCTGGACAGGGCGTGGGAAGCTTTCTTT
TRBJ1-5 | 12 | many | TRBV15 | - | CATRASNQPQHF | TGTGCCACCAGGGCCAGTAATCAGCCCCAGCATTTT
TRBJ1-2 | 13 | many | TRBV28 | - | CALKPPGGQGYTF | TGTGCACTTAAACCTCCGGGCGGCCAGGGCTACACCTTC
TRBJ2-5 | 13 | - | TRBV11-2 | - | CASSFSSLETQYF | TGTGCCAGCAGCTTTAGTTCCTTAGAGACCCAGTACTTC
TRBJ1-1 | 14 | many | TRBV28 | TRBD1 | CASLPGQMNTEAFF | TGTGCCAGCCTCCCGGGACAGATGAACACTGAAGCTTTCTTT
TRBJ1-2 | 12 | few | TRBV27 | - | CASSLSGVGYTF | TGTGCCAGCAGTTTATCAGGGGTTGGCTACACCTTC
TRBJ2-7 | 15 | many | TRBV27 | - | CASSVDNFRYYEQYF | TGTGCCAGCAGTGTCGACAACTTCCGATACTACGAGCAGTACTTC
TRBJ2-5 | 15 | few | TRBV3-1 | - | CASSRRLDREETQYF | TGTGCCAGCAGCCGCCGCTTAGACCGGGAAGAGACCCAGTACTTC
TRBJ2-3 | 16 | few | TRBV6-5 | TRBD2 | CASSYTTSARADTQYF | TGTGCCAGCAGTTACACGACTAGCGCCCGCGCAGATACGCAGTATTTT
TRBJ2-2 | 19 | - | TRBV19 | - | CASSIDLDGEVGRAGELFF | TGTGCCAGTAGTATAGATCTTGACGGGGAGGTCGGGCGGGCCGGGGAGCTGTTTTTT
TRBJ2-6 | 18 | many | TRBV6-2/TRBV6-3 | TRBD1 | CASSYSNRGNSGANVLTF | TGTGCCAGCAGTTACTCGAACAGGGGAAACTCTGGGGCCAACGTCCTGACTTTC
TRBJ2-1 | 16 | - | TRBV2 | TRBD2 | CASSARLAGAPGKQFF | TGTGCCAGCAGCGCGAGACTAGCGGGGGCTCCGGGGAAGCAGTTCTTC
TRBJ1-3 | 14 | - | TRBV5-1 | TRBD1 | CASRLGGVGNTIYF | TGCGCCAGCAGATTAGGGGGCGTCGGAAACACCATATATTTT
TRBJ1-2 | 17 | many | TRBV4-1 | - | CASSQEGRRGRVDGYTF | TGCGCCAGCAGCCAAGAGGGTCGCCGGGGGCGCGTCGATGGCTACACCTTC
TRBJ1-2 | 15 | few | TRBV28 | TRBD1 | CASNAGQGSNYGYTF | TGTGCCAGCAACGCCGGACAGGGCAGTAACTATGGCTACACCTTC
TRBJ1-1 | 13 | many | TRBV7-9 | - | CASSFGEYTEAFF | TGTGCCAGCAGCTTCGGGGAGTACACTGAAGCTTTCTTT
TRBJ2-7 | 15 | - | TRBV6-1 | - | CASSHGRGSSYEQYF | TGTGCCAGCAGTCATGGGAGAGGGAGCTCCTACGAGCAGTACTTC
TRBJ2-5 | 12 | - | TRBV12-5 | TRBD1 | CASQGVQETQYF | TGTGCTAGCCAGGGGGTCCAAGAGACCCAGTACTTC
TRBJ1-2 | 14 | once | TRBV6-1 | - | CASRKAGLTYGYTF | TGTGCCAGCAGAAAGGCGGGACTGACATATGGCTACACCTTC
TRBJ2-5 | 17 | - | TRBV6-1 | TRBD2 | CASSEKRGGVWQETQYF | TGTGCCAGCAGTGAAAAACGGGGGGGGGTATGGCAAGAGACCCAGTACTTC
TRBJ1-1 | 13 | - | TRBV29-1 | - | CSVIPLVNTEAFF | TGCAGCGTCATTCCCTTGGTGAACACTGAAGCTTTCTTT
TRBJ2-5 | 14 | - | TRBV27 | - | CASRLQGGVETQYF | TGTGCCAGCAGGTTACAGGGGGGGGTGGAGACCCAGTACTTC
TRBJ2-5 | 13 | many | TRBV12-3/TRBV12-4 | - | CASSLTGKETQYF | TGTGCCAGCAGTTTAACAGGGAAAGAGACCCAGTACTTC
TRBJ2-7 | 14 | - | TRBV6-1 | - | CASRVGLSGDEQYF | TGTGCCAGCAGGGTCGGACTATCGGGAGACGAGCAGTACTTC
TRBJ2-2 | 13 | few | TRBV3-1 | - | CASSQMGAGELFF | TGTGCCAGCAGCCAAATGGGCGCCGGGGAGCTGTTTTTT
TRBJ2-5 | 15 | few | TRBV11-2 | TRBD1 | CASSSPDREKETQYF | TGTGCCAGCAGCTCTCCGGACAGGGAAAAAGAGACCCAGTACTTC
TRBJ1-2 | 13 | many | TRBV6-5 | - | CASSYRGVYGYTF | TGTGCCAGCAGTTACAGGGGAGTCTATGGCTACACCTTC
TRBJ1-5 | 14 | many | TRBV28 | - | CASSSGGIFQPQHF | TGTGCCAGCAGTTCTGGGGGGATCTTTCAGCCCCAGCATTTT
TRBJ1-2 | 13 | - | TRBV12-3/TRBV12-4 | - | CASSWGQGFGYTF | TGTGCCAGCAGTTGGGGGCAGGGTTTTGGCTACACCTTC
TRBJ2-5 | 13 | many | TRBV2 | TRBD2 | CASSAGGQETQYF | TGTGCCAGCAGTGCGGGGGGACAAGAGACCCAGTACTTC
TRBJ1-2 | 12 | - | TRBV29-1 | - | CSVEEGLYGYTF | TGCAGCGTTGAAGAAGGTCTCTATGGCTACACCTTC
TRBJ1-1 | 14 | many | TRBV11-2 | - | CASSLSTYNTEAFF | TGTGCCAGCAGCTTATCCACCTACAACACTGAAGCTTTCTTT
TRBJ1-2 | 14 | many | TRBV27 | - | CASSFRGGVGGYTF | TGTGCCAGCAGTTTTCGCGGGGGGGTGGGGGGCTACACCTTC
TRBJ2-2 | 13 | few | TRBV30 | TRBD2 | CAWRGLANGELFF | TGTGCCTGGAGAGGACTAGCGAACGGGGAGCTGTTTTTT
TRBJ1-5 | 17 | many | TRBV28 | TRBD1 | CASSLWSGTGRNQPQHF | TGTGCCAGCAGTTTATGGTCCGGGACAGGGAGAAATCAGCCCCAGCATTTT
TRBJ1-5 | 12 | many | TRBV27 | - | CASRASNQPQHF | TGTGCCAGCAGGGCCAGCAATCAGCCCCAGCATTTT
TRBJ1-2 | 14 | many | TRBV27 | - | CASSLFLGWGGYTF | TGTGCCAGCAGTTTATTCCTCGGATGGGGAGGCTACACCTTC
TRBJ1-1 | 14 | many | TRBV4-1 | - | CASSPTQGWAEAFF | TGCGCCAGCAGCCCTACACAGGGTTGGGCTGAAGCTTTCTTT
TRBJ2-7 | 14 | many | TRBV27 | TRBD1 | CASSALAGGYEQYF | TGTGCCAGCAGTGCCCTAGCAGGGGGCTACGAGCAGTACTTC
TRBJ1-1 | 11 | many | TRBV25-1 | - | CTPPGDTEAFF | TGTACCCCTCCCGGGGACACTGAAGCTTTCTTT
TRBJ2-5 | 17 | - | TRBV11-2 | TRBD2 | CASSPQNRAGGMETQYF | TGCGCCAGCAGCCCCCAAAACCGAGCGGGGGGAATGGAGACCCAGTACTTC
TRBJ2-7 | 17 | - | TRBV20-1 | - | CSARARGGTGISYEQYF | TGCAGTGCTAGGGCCAGAGGGGGAACAGGGATCTCCTACGAGCAGTACTTC
TRBJ2-5 | 14 | - | TRBV5-4 | TRBD1 | CTSSSGQLQETQYF | TGTACCAGCAGCTCGGGACAGCTACAAGAGACCCAGTACTTC